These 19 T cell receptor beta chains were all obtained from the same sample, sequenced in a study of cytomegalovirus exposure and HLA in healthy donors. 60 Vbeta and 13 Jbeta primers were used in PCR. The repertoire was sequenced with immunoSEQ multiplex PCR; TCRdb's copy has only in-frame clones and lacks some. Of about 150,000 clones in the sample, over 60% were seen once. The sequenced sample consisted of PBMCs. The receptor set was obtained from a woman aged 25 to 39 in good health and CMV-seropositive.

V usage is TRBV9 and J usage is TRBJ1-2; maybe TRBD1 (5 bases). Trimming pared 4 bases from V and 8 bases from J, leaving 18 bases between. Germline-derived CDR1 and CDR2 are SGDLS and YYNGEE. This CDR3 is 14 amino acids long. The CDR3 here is CASSPGVGARGYTF. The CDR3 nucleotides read TGTGCCAGCAGCCCGGGGGTCGGGGCAAGGGGCTACACCTTC.

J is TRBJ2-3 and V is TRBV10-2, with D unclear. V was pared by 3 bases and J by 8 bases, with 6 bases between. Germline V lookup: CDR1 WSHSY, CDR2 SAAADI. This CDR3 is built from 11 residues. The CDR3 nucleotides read TGCGCCAGCAGTGACAGTCCTACGCAGTATTTT. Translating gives CASSDSPTQYF.

The CDR3 DNA is TGCGCCAGCAGCTTGGAGGCGGGGTGGGGTGGCTACACCTTC. Translating it yields CASSLEAGWGGYTF. J is TRBJ1-2 and V is TRBV5-1; no clear D gene. Germline assignment: CDR1 SGHRS and CDR2 YFSETQ. The CDR3 sequence is 14 residues long. The V and J ends lost 0 bases and 7 bases respectively, with 13 bases between them.

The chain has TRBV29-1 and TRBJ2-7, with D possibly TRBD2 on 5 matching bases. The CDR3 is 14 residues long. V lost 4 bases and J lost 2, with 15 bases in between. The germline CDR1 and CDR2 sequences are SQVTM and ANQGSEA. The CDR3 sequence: CSVVADEGTYEQYF. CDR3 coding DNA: TGCAGCGTTGTAGCAGATGAGGGAACCTACGAGCAGTACTTC.

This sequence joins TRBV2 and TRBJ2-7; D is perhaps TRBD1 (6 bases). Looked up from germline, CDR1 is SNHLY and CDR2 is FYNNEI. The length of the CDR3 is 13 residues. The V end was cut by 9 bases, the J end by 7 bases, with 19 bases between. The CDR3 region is CARRTGFGGEQYF. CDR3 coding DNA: TGTGCCAGACGAACAGGGTTCGGTGGAGAGCAGTACTTC. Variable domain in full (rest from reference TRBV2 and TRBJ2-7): EPEVTQTPSHQVTQMGQEVILRCVPISNHLYFYWYRQILGQKVEFLVSFYNNEISEKSEIFDDQFSVERPDGSNFTLKIRSTKLEDSAMYFCARRTGFGGEQYFGPGTRLTVT.

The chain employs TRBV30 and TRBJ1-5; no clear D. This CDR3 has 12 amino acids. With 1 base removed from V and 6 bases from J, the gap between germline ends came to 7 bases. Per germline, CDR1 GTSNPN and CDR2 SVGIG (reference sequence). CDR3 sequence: CAWSAGFQPQHF. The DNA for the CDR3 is TGTGCCTGGAGTGCGGGGTTTCAGCCCCAGCATTTT.

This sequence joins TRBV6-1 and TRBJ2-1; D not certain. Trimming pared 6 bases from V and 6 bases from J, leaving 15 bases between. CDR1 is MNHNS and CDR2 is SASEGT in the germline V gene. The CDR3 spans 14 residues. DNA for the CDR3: TGTGCCAGCAGCTCGTTTGGTCGTAGCAATGAGCAGTTCTTC. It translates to CASSSFGRSNEQFF.

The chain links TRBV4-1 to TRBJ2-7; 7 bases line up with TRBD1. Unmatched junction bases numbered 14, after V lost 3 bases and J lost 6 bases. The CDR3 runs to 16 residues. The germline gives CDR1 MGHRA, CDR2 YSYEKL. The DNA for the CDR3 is TGCGCCAGCAGCCACCCCGCCGTCGACAGGGTGGGCGAGCAGTACTTC. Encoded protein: CASSHPAVDRVGEQYF.

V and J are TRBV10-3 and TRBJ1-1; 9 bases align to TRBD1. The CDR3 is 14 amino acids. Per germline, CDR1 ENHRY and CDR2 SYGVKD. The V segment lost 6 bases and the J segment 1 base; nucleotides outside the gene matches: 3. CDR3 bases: TGTGCCATCAGCAGGGACAGGGAGAACACTGAAGCTTTCTTT. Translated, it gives CAISRDRENTEAFF.

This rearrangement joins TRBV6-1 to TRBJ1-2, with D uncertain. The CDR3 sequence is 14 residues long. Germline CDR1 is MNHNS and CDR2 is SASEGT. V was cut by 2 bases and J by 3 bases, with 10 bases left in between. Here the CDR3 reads CASSEWGEDYGYTF. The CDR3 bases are TGTGCCAGCAGTGAATGGGGAGAGGACTATGGCTACACCTTC.

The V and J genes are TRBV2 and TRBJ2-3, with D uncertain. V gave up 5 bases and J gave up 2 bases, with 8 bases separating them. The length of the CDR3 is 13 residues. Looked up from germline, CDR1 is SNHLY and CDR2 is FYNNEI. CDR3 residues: CASSIRNTDTQYF. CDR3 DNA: TGTGCCAGCAGTATCAGGAACACAGATACGCAGTATTTT.

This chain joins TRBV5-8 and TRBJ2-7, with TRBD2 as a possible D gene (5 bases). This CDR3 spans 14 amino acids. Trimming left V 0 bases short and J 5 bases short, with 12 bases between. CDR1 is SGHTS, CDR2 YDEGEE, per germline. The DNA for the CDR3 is TGTGCCAGCAGCTTGGAGGCGGGCAGGAACGAGCAGTACTTC. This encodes CASSLEAGRNEQYF.

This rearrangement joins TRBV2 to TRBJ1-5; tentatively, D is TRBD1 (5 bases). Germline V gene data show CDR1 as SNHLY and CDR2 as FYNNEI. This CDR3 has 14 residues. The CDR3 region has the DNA TGTGTCACACAACGGGGGGGAGGGGATCAGCCCCAGCATTTT. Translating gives CVTQRGGGDQPQHF.

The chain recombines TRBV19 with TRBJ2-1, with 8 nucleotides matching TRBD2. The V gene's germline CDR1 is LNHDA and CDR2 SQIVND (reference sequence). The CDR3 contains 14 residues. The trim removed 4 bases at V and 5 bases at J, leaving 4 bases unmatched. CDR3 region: CASSTLSGNNEQFF. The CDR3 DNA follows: TGTGCCAGTAGTACCCTTAGCGGGAACAATGAGCAGTTCTTC.

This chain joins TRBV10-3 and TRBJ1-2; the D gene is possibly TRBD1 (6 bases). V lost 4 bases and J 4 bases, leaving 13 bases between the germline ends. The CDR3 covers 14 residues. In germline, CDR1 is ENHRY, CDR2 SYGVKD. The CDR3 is CAISGGDTFYGYTF. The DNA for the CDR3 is TGTGCCATCAGTGGTGGGGACACTTTCTATGGCTACACCTTC.

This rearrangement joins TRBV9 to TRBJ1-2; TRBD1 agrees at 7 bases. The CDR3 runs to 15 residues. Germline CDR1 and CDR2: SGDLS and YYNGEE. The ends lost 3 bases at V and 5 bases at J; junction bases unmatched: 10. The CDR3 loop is CASSGLRGWGYGYTF. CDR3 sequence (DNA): TGTGCCAGCAGCGGACTCAGGGGGTGGGGGTATGGCTACACCTTC.

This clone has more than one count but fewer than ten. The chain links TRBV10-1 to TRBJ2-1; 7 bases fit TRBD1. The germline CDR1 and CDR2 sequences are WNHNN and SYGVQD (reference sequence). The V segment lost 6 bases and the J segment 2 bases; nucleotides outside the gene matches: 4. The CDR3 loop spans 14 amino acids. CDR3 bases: TGCGCCAGCAGCCTTGGACAGGCCTACAATGAGCAGTTCTTC. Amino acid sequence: CASSLGQAYNEQFF.

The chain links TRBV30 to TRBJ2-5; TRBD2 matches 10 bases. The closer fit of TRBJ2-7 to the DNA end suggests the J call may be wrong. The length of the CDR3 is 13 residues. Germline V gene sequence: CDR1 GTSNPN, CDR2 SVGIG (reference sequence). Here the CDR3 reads CAWSSGRGYEQYF. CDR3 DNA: TGTGCCTGGAGTAGCGGGAGGGGGTACGAGCAGTACTTC.

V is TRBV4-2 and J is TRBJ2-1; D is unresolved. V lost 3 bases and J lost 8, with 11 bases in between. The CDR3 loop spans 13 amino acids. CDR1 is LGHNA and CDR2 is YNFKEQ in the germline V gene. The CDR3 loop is CASSQYTAYEQFF. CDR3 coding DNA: TGTGCCAGCAGCCAGTACACCGCATATGAGCAGTTCTTC.